This T cell receptor beta chain was identified in a study of blood T cell repertoires in COVID-19. Sequencing used immunoSEQ multiplex PCR; TCRdb keeps in-frame clones, though not all of them. The sample holds approximately 210,000 clones, approximately 80% seen once. Symptom resolution, clearance, or two negative PCRs marked donors in Cohort 3 as recovered. With 1 base removed from V and 3 bases from J, the gap between germline ends came to 10 bases. Germline CDR1 and CDR2: KGHSH and LQKENI. The CDR3 loop spans 14 amino acids. Sequenced sample: PBMCs or T cells enriched from blood (not recorded which). The TCR originated in a man aged 40-50 years who had recovered from COVID-19. The chain combines TRBV18 with TRBJ2-7; TRBD2 is a possible D gene (7 bases). The CDR3 here is CASSPQGGGYEQYF. The CDR3 region has the DNA TGTGCCAGCTCACCACAGGGGGGGGGCTACGAGCAGTACTTC. Complete variable domain (other parts from reference TRBV18 and TRBJ2-7): NAGVMQNPRHLVRRRGQEARLRCSPMKGHSHVYWYRQLPEEGLKFMVYLQKENIIDESGMPKERFSAEFPKEGPSILRIQQVVRGDSAAYFCASSPQGGGYEQYFGPGTRLTVT.